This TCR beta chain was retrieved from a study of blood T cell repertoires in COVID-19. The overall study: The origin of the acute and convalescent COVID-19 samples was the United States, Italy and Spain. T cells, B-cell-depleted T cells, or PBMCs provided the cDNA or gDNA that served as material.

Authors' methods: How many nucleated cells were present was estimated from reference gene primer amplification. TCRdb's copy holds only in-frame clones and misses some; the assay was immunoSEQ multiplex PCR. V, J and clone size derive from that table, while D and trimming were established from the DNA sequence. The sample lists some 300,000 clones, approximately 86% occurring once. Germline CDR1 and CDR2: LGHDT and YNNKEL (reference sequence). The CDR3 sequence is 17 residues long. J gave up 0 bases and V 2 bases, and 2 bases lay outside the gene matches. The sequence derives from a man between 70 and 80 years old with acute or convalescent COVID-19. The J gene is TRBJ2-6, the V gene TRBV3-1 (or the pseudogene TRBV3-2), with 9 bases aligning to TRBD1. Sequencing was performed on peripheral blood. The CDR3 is CASSQTGGLSGANVLTF. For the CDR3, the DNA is TGTGCCAGCAGCCAAACAGGGGGCCTCTCTGGGGCCAACGTCCTGACTTTC.